This T cell receptor (beta chain) was captured by sequencing in a study of OX40 agonist ivuxolimab in advanced cancers. Study overall: The study gave patients intravenous ivuxolimab at 0.01 to 10 mg/kg every 2 weeks. Cohort: 82.7% men, mean age about 60, aged roughly 23 to 79.

The data were produced by immunoSEQ multiplex PCR, yet TCRdb's version contains in-frame clones alone and is incomplete. Among about 59,000 clones, about 85% were seen once, and the ten largest hold just under 4%. V shed 7 bases, J shed 7 bases, and the junction held 9 bases outside the gene matches. This CDR3 has 14 amino acids. Germline loops: CDR1 MNHEY, CDR2 SMNVEV (reference sequence). With autoimmune disease history or systemic immunosuppression, patients were excluded. The source material was CD4+ or CD8+ T cells sorted from blood, sampled in a trial of the OX40 agonist ivuxolimab. The clonotype originates from an adult with an advanced solid tumor such as melanoma, head and neck, liver or kidney cancer. This chain links TRBV27 with TRBJ2-7; 11 bases line up with TRBD2. CDR3 sequence reads: CASNLLAGVGEQYF. In DNA, the CDR3 is TGTGCCAGCAATCTACTAGCGGGAGTAGGTGAGCAGTACTTC.